One and the same sample provided the 29 T cell receptor beta chains below, sequenced in a study of blood T cell repertoires in COVID-19. Generated by immunoSEQ multiplex PCR, the TCRdb table keeps only in-frame clones and is missing some. Of approximately 25,000 clones in the sample, around 80% were seen once. Material: peripheral blood. The receptors here all came from a woman of 80 years or more with acute or convalescent COVID-19.

The chain is built from TRBV7-8 and TRBJ1-3; 9 bases fit TRBD1. CDR3 size: 16 residues. Trimming at V came to 5 bases and at J to 7 bases, leaving 12 bases not matched to a gene. Germline loops: CDR1 SGHVS, CDR2 FQNEAQ. The DNA for the CDR3 is TGTGCCAGCAGCCCTATAACAGGGGGCCCGGGGAACACCATATATTTT. Amino acids: CASSPITGGPGNTIYF.

V and J are TRBV9 and TRBJ2-7; 7 nucleotides agree with TRBD2. CDR3 length: 17 residues. Trimming cost V 2 bases and J 2 bases; bases outside gene matches: 13. The germline gives CDR1 SGDLS, CDR2 YYNGEE. The CDR3 coding sequence is TGTGCCAGCAGCGTCCAAGCGGGGAACATCCTGACCTACGAGCAGTACTTC. Translating gives CASSVQAGNILTYEQYF.

The chain combines TRBV14 with TRBJ1-1; tentative D call: TRBD1 (6 bases). CDR3 length: 13 amino acids. The ends were cut back, 5 bases at V and 3 bases at J, with 10 bases in the middle. The germline V gene has CDR1 SGHDN and CDR2 FVKESK. The CDR3 region has the DNA TGTGCCAGCAGCTTCGGACAGCACACTGAAGCTTTCTTT. Translating gives CASSFGQHTEAFF.

This chain connects TRBV7-9 to TRBJ1-2; D is unclear. This CDR3 has 13 amino acids. In germline, CDR1 is SEHNR, CDR2 FQNEAQ (reference sequence). The V and J ends lost 4 bases and 0 bases respectively, with 6 bases between them. The CDR3 bases are TGTGCCAGCAGCTACGGTTCTAACTATGGCTACACCTTC. Protein: CASSYGSNYGYTF.

The rearrangement joins TRBV7-9 to TRBJ1-2, with D unclear. This CDR3 has 12 amino acids. Trimming removed 5 bases from V and 8 bases from J, with 12 bases in between. Germline CDR1 is SEHNR and CDR2 is FQNEAQ (reference sequence). CDR3 bases: TGTGCCAGCAGCCTCGACATTGGCGGCTACACCTTC. Residues: CASSLDIGGYTF.

The chain joins TRBV19 to TRBJ2-3, with 8 bases lining up with TRBD1. Germline CDR1 reads LNHDA; CDR2 reads SQIVND (reference sequence). Trimming removed 5 bases from V and 4 bases from J; junction bases left unmatched: 8. This CDR3 region has 15 residues. The CDR3 sequence is CASSFGQGGSDTQYF. The CDR3 coding sequence is TGTGCCAGTAGTTTTGGACAGGGAGGTTCAGATACGCAGTATTTT.

The chain uses TRBV12-5 and TRBJ2-1, with unresolved D. CDR3 length: 15 amino acids. V lost 0 bases and J lost 5, with 11 bases in between. Germline values: CDR1 LGHNT, CDR2 FRNRAP. The CDR3 sequence: CASGLVRYRHNEQFF. CDR3 bases: TGTGCTAGTGGTTTGGTACGGTATCGTCACAATGAGCAGTTCTTC.

CDR3 sequence: CASSTGGTGITHIQYF. The CDR3, as DNA: TGTGCCAGCAGCACCGGGGGGACAGGGATTACGCACATTCAGTACTTC. V usage is TRBV5-4 and J usage is TRBJ2-4; 9 nucleotides align to TRBD1. Germline loops: CDR1 SGHNT, CDR2 YYREEE (reference sequence). Unmatched junction bases numbered 13, after V lost 4 bases and J lost 8 bases. The CDR3 is made up of 16 amino acids.

This clone showed up just once. This chain links TRBV12-5 with TRBJ2-3; 10 bases are shared with TRBD1. V gave up 0 bases and J gave up 4 bases; unmatched junction bases: 4. Germline CDR1 is LGHNT and CDR2 is FRNRAP. The CDR3 contains 16 residues. In DNA form, the CDR3 reads TGTGCTAGTGGTTTGGTAGTGACAGGGGGCGCAGATACGCAGTATTTT. Amino acid sequence: CASGLVVTGGADTQYF.

This chain joins TRBV5-1 and TRBJ2-1; D possibly corresponds to TRBD2 (5 bases). V was trimmed by 4 bases and J by 5 bases, leaving 16 bases between them. The CDR3 is 15 amino acids. Looked up from germline, CDR1 is SGHRS and CDR2 is YFSETQ. CDR3 nucleotides: TGCGCCAGCAGCCCTAGCCCATCTGGGAACAATGAGCAGTTCTTC. This gives the protein CASSPSPSGNNEQFF.

The V gene is TRBV2, the J gene TRBJ2-1, with 11 bases lining up with TRBD2. The J segment lost 9 bases and the V segment lost 7 bases, leaving 5 bases of the junction unmatched. The CDR3 length is 13 residues. CDR1 is SNHLY and CDR2 is FYNNEI in the germline V gene. The CDR3 loop reads CASKGSGGGEQFF. In DNA form, the CDR3 reads TGTGCCAGCAAAGGTAGCGGGGGGGGTGAGCAGTTCTTC.

A few counts support this clone. The genes are TRBV5-6 and TRBJ2-7, with D possibly matching TRBD2 (6 bases). Germline CDR1 and CDR2: SGHDT and YYEEEE. Trimming took off 0 bases at V and 1 base at J, with 11 bases between the two ends. This CDR3 contains 15 residues. The DNA of the CDR3 is TGTGCCAGCAGCTTGGGTGGGACTTTGTCCTACGAGCAGTACTTC. Residues: CASSLGGTLSYEQYF.

The rearrangement joins TRBV11-3 to TRBJ2-3, with 9 positions matching TRBD1. V was pared by 4 bases and J by 5 bases, with 1 base of the junction left unmatched. Germline-derived CDR1 and CDR2 are SGHNT and YENEEA. The CDR3 totals 13 residues. The CDR3 bases are TGTGCCAGCAGCTGGACAGGGGTAGATACGCAGTATTTT. Translated: CASSWTGVDTQYF.

V is TRBV3-1 (or the pseudogene TRBV3-2) and J is TRBJ1-4; 7 bases align to TRBD1. The germline CDR1 and CDR2 sequences are LGHDT and YNNKEL (reference sequence). Trimming removed 1 base from V and 8 bases from J; junction bases left unmatched: 10. The CDR3 loop spans 16 amino acids. The CDR3 nucleotides are TGTGCCAGCAGCCAAGCTGGACAGGTGGGGTACGAAAAACTGTTTTTT. Its protein product is CASSQAGQVGYEKLFF.

The chain uses TRBV15 and TRBJ1-5, with D possibly TRBD1 on 6 matching bases. Germline assignment: CDR1 LNHNV and CDR2 YYDKDF (reference sequence). This CDR3 region has 14 residues. Trimming took 7 bases from V and 3 from J, leaving 13 bases between them. The CDR3 is CATTPGQHNQPQHF. Written as DNA, the CDR3 is TGTGCCACCACCCCGGGACAACACAATCAGCCCCAGCATTTT.

V usage is TRBV18 and J usage is TRBJ2-1; weak D call: TRBD2 (5 bases). The CDR3 consists of 16 residues. V lost 1 base and J lost 0, with 10 bases in between. CDR1 and CDR2 (germline): KGHSH, LQKENI. DNA of the CDR3: TGTGCCAGCTCACCACAGACGGGGAGCTCCTACAATGAGCAGTTCTTC. Its protein product is CASSPQTGSSYNEQFF.

The chain has TRBV11-2 and TRBJ1-1; D is ambiguous. The CDR3 totals 15 residues. Germline V gene lookup returns CDR1 SGHAT and CDR2 FQNNGV. V lost 3 bases and J lost 4, with 15 bases in between. The CDR3 here is CASSLVANGPTEAFF. The CDR3 bases are TGTGCCAGCAGCTTGGTTGCGAATGGGCCCACTGAAGCTTTCTTT.

This rearrangement joins TRBV10-2 to TRBJ1-1; D unclear. Germline CDR1 is WSHSY and CDR2 is SAAADI. V was pared by 7 bases and J by 9 bases, with 18 bases between. The CDR3 is 13 residues long. CDR3 protein: CASTELQPQKAFF. The CDR3 nucleotides read TGCGCCAGCACCGAGCTACAGCCCCAGAAAGCTTTCTTT.

The genes are TRBV24-1 and TRBJ2-1; 7 nucleotides line up with TRBD2. The germline V gene encodes CDR1 KGHDR and CDR2 SFDVKD. The CDR3 has 12 amino acids. J lost 6 bases, V lost 9 bases, and 4 bases had no gene match. CDR3 loop: CATLGGGNEQFF. The CDR3 DNA is TGTGCCACCCTTGGGGGGGGCAATGAGCAGTTCTTC.

The chain couples TRBV30 to TRBJ1-6; D gene unclear. Trimming shortened V by 2 bases and J by 0 bases, and 11 bases separated the two germline ends. CDR1 is GTSNPN, CDR2 SVGIG, per germline (reference sequence). The CDR3 is 16 residues long. CDR3 nucleotide sequence: TGTGCCTGGAGTTGGGGAGGGATCTCCTATAATTCACCCCTCCACTTT. This gives the protein CAWSWGGISYNSPLHF. The full variable domain, in which reference TRBV30 and TRBJ1-6 provide the parts outside the CDR3, is SQTIHQWPATLVQPVGSPLSLECTVEGTSNPNLYWYRQAAGRGLQLLFYSVGIGQISSEVPQNLSASRPQDRQFILSSKKLLLSDSGFYLCAWSWGGISYNSPLHFGNGTRLTVT.

This sequence joins TRBV5-1 and TRBJ1-1; possible D gene TRBD1, 6 bases. The CDR3 has 17 amino acids. The V and J ends lost 3 bases and 0 bases respectively, with 18 bases between them. The V gene's germline CDR1 is SGHRS and CDR2 YFSETQ. CDR3 amino acids: CASSYGTPFSMNTEAFF. The DNA of the CDR3 is TGCGCCAGCAGCTACGGGACACCCTTTTCTATGAACACTGAAGCTTTCTTT.

The chain has TRBV6-1 and TRBJ1-1, with a tentative D call TRBD1 (5 bases). From germline, CDR1 is MNHNS and CDR2 SASEGT. The V gene lost 3 bases and the J gene lost 0 bases, with 8 bases spanning the gap. The CDR3 totals 14 residues. CDR3 in DNA: TGTGCCAGCAGTGAGGGGGGACTGAACACTGAAGCTTTCTTT. Encoded protein: CASSEGGLNTEAFF.

This sequence joins TRBV18 and TRBJ1-5; the match to TRBD1 covers 8 bases. Per germline, CDR1 KGHSH and CDR2 LQKENI. J gave up 2 bases and V 6 bases, and 6 bases lay outside the gene matches. The CDR3 loop spans 15 amino acids. The CDR3 DNA reads TGTGCCAGCTCGCAAGACAGGGGAGGCAATCAGCCCCAGCATTTT. Its protein product is CASSQDRGGNQPQHF.

This clone appeared a few times. This chain uses TRBV5-1 with TRBJ1-2; 9 positions agree with TRBD1. The CDR3 has 15 amino acids. Germline V gene data show CDR1 as SGHRS and CDR2 as YFSETQ. Trimming took 2 bases from V and 4 from J; bases not matched to a gene: 6. The CDR3 DNA reads as TGCGCCAGCAGCTTAGATCCGACAGGGGGCTATGGCTACACCTTC. Translating it yields CASSLDPTGGYGYTF.

The chain has TRBV11-2 and TRBJ1-3; D remains unclear. V lost 4 bases to trimming and J lost 8 bases, with 15 bases between them. The CDR3 totals 14 residues. From germline, CDR1 is SGHAT and CDR2 FQNNGV. The CDR3 region is CASSYPPLSDTIYF. CDR3 bases: TGTGCCAGCAGCTACCCCCCCTTGAGTGACACCATATATTTT.

This clone was recorded only once. V is TRBV5-1 and J is TRBJ2-5; 8 positions agree with TRBD1. CDR1 and CDR2 from the germline V gene are SGHRS and YFSETQ. The CDR3 has 15 residues. Unmatched junction bases numbered 2, after V lost 0 bases and J lost 1 base. This chain's CDR3 is CASSLGGTGQETQYF. CDR3 DNA sequence: TGCGCCAGCAGCTTGGGGGGGACAGGCCAAGAGACCCAGTACTTC.

The chain carries TRBV6-5 and TRBJ2-3; D uncertain. CDR1 MNHEY and CDR2 SVGAGI come from the germline V gene. CDR3 length: 12 residues. Trimming stripped 6 bases from V and 0 bases from J, with 4 bases between. CDR3 in amino acids: CASRASTDTQYF. CDR3 nucleotides: TGTGCCAGCAGGGCTAGCACAGATACGCAGTATTTT.

This clone was detected ten times or more. This chain uses TRBV25-1 with TRBJ2-6; D gene uncertain. V lost 1 base and J 0 bases, leaving 7 bases between the germline ends. The CDR3 extends over 16 amino acids. Germline V lookup: CDR1 MGHDK, CDR2 SYGVNS. Written as DNA, the CDR3 is TGTGCCAGCAGTGAATCATATAGCTCTGGGGCCAACGTCCTGACTTTC. Its translation: CASSESYSSGANVLTF.

V usage is TRBV13 and J usage is TRBJ1-5, with D possibly TRBD1 on 5 matching bases. V shed 5 bases and J shed 5 bases, with 10 bases lying between them. Germline V gene data show CDR1 as PRHDT and CDR2 as FYEKMQ (reference sequence). This CDR3 comprises 13 residues. CDR3: CASSLTRDQPQHF. The CDR3 DNA follows: TGTGCCAGCAGCCTAACCAGGGATCAGCCCCAGCATTTT.